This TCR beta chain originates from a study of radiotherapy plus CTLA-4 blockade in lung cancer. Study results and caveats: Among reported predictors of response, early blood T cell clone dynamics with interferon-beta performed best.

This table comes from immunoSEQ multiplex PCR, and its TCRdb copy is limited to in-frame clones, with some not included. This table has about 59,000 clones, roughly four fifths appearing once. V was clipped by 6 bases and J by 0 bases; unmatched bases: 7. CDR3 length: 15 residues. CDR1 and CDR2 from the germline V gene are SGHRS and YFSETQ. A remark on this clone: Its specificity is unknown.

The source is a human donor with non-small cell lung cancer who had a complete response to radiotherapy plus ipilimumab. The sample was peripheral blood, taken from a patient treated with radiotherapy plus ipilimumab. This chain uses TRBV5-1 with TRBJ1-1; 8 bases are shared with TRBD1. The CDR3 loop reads CASTTGGIMNTEAFF. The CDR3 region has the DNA TGCGCCAGCACCACAGGGGGAATCATGAACACTGAAGCTTTCTTT.